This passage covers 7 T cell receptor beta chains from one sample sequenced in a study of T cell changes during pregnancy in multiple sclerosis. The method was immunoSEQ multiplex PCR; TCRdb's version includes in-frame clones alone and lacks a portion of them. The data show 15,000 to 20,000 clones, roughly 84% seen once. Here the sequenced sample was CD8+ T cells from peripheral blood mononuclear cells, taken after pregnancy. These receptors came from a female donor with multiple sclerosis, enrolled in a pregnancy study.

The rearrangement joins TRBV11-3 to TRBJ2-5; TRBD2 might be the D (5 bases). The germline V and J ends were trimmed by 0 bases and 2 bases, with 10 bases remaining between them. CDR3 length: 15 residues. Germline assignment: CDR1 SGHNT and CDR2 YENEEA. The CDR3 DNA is TGTGCCAGCAGCTTAGAAGTTTGGGAGCAAGAGACCCAGTACTTC. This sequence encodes CASSLEVWEQETQYF.

The CDR3 region is CATSRDRGGGEKLFF. In DNA, the CDR3 is TGTGCCACCAGCAGAGATAGGGGGGGCGGTGAAAAACTGTTTTTT. The J gene is TRBJ1-4, the V gene TRBV15; D is possibly TRBD1 (6 bases). CDR1 LNHNV and CDR2 YYDKDF come from the germline V gene (reference sequence). V dropped 0 bases and J dropped 7 bases, with 12 bases sitting between them. The CDR3 has 15 amino acids.

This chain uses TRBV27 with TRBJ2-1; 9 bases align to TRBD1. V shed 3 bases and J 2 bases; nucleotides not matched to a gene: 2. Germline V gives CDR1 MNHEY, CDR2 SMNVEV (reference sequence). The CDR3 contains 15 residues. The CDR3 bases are TGTGCCAGCAGTTTGACAGGGGGTACCTACAATGAGCAGTTCTTC. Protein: CASSLTGGTYNEQFF.

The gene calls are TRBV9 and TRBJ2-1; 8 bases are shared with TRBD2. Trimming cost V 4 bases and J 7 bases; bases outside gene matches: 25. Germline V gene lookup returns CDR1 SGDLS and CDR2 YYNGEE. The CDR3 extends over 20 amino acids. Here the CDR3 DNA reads TGTGCCAGCAGCACCGCCGGGACTAGTTTATGGGCAGAACACCGAAATGAGCAGTTCTTC. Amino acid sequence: CASSTAGTSLWAEHRNEQFF.

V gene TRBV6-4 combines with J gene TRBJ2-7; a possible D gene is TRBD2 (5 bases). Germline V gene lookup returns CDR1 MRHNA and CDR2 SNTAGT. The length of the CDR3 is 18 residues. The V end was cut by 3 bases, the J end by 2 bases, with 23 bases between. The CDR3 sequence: CASSEVRAANLATYEQYF. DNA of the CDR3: TGTGCCAGCAGTGAGGTTCGGGCAGCGAACCTAGCAACCTACGAGCAGTACTTC.

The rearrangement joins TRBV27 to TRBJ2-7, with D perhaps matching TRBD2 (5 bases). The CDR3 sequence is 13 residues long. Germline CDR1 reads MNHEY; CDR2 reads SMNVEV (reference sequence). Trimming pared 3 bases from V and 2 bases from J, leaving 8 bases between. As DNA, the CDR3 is TGTGCCAGCAGTTTTGGACTTACCTACGAGCAGTACTTC. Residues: CASSFGLTYEQYF.

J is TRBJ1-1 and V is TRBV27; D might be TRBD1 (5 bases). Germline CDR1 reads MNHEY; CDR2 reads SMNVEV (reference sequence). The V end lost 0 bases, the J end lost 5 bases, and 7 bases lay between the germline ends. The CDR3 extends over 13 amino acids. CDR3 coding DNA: TGTGCCAGCAGTTTATCTAAGGGGACTGAAGCTTTCTTT. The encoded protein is CASSLSKGTEAFF.